The clone carrying this T cell receptor (beta chain) was recorded a few times. Antigen unknown. The purity of all sorted populations exceeded 95%. This specimen belongs to a study of beta chain features in type 1 diabetes. Study observations and caveats: PCR, the amplification step, might favor shorter templates, equally in patients and controls. In type 1 diabetes patients, VDJ junctions had fewer insertions; deletions at these junctions were more frequent.

Expressed TCRB transcripts were sequenced because the entire RNA isolate underwent reverse transcription. Sequenced by immunoSEQ multiplex PCR; TCRdb stores in-frame clones only, minus some. This table has about 290,000 clones, about 8.5% appearing once. The CDR3 sequence is 14 residues long. Germline V gene sequence: CDR1 MNHEY, CDR2 SVGAGI. V was cut by 2 bases and J by 4 bases, with 11 bases left in between. This clonotype was sampled from a woman aged 18-35 years in good health. This chain joins TRBV6-5 and TRBJ2-5; D remains ambiguous. Material: central memory CD4+ T cells from blood. Here the CDR3 DNA reads TGTGCCAGCAGTTACGGCTCCGGGCGAGAGACCCAGTACTTC. Protein product: CASSYGSGRETQYF.